These 27 T cell receptor beta chains were sequenced from one sample in a study of control samples from healthy donors and cancer patients. The method was immunoSEQ multiplex PCR; TCRdb's version includes in-frame clones alone and lacks a portion of them. Of 50,000 to 65,000 clones in the sample, 90% were seen once. Source material: PBMCs. The receptor source for this set is a woman in her forties or fifties with colorectal cancer.

The chain recombines TRBV10-3 with TRBJ1-3, with TRBD1 matching over 7 bases. The CDR3 is 15 amino acids. The germline V gene encodes CDR1 ENHRY and CDR2 SYGVKD. V was clipped by 2 bases and J by 4 bases; unmatched bases: 5. The CDR3 loop is CAISEMDRQGNTIYF. CDR3 in DNA: TGTGCCATCAGTGAGATGGACAGGCAAGGAAACACCATATATTTT.

This clone was recorded once. The chain links TRBV27 to TRBJ2-1; TRBD2 agrees at 8 bases. V was pared by 6 bases and J by 6 bases, with 13 bases of the junction left unmatched. The germline gives CDR1 MNHEY, CDR2 SMNVEV (reference sequence). CDR3 length: 16 amino acids. CDR3: CASRQPSGRRGNEQFF. The CDR3 DNA follows: TGTGCCAGCAGGCAACCAAGCGGGAGACGGGGCAATGAGCAGTTCTTC.

The chain couples TRBV5-4 to TRBJ2-1, with D uncertain. Trimming cost V 4 bases and J 1 base, with 15 bases left between them. This CDR3 is 16 amino acids long. The germline gives CDR1 SGHNT, CDR2 YYREEE (reference sequence). In nucleotides, the CDR3 is TGTGCCAGCAGCCCCAAACCCGGATATTCCTACAATGAGCAGTTCTTC. Encoded protein: CASSPKPGYSYNEQFF.

The genes are TRBV14 and TRBJ1-2, with TRBD1 identical over 10 bases. With 4 bases clipped from V and 4 bases from J, the junction kept 3 bases outside the gene matches. This CDR3 is built from 14 residues. In germline, CDR1 is SGHDN, CDR2 FVKESK. This CDR3 is CASSPRTGGYGYTF. CDR3 nucleotide sequence: TGTGCCAGCAGCCCTAGGACAGGGGGCTATGGCTACACCTTC.

The chain couples TRBV19 to TRBJ2-1; 9 bases align to TRBD2. This CDR3 contains 15 residues. V gave up 3 bases and J gave up 4 bases; unmatched junction bases: 4. Germline CDR1 LNHDA, CDR2 SQIVND (reference sequence). The CDR3 nucleotides are TGTGCCAGTAGTATTTCGCTAGCGGGATACAATGAGCAGTTCTTC. Its translation is CASSISLAGYNEQFF.

The chain joins TRBV12-3 or TRBV12-4 to TRBJ2-5; 9 bases map to TRBD2. The CDR3 is 13 residues long. V trimming: 1 base; J trimming: 10 bases; junction bases outside the gene matches: 4. CDR3: CASSLGAGGLQYF. In DNA form, the CDR3 reads TGTGCCAGCAGTTTAGGAGCGGGAGGTCTCCAGTACTTC.

The CDR3 DNA sequence: TGTGCCAGCAGCTTGTCTAGCGGGGGATACAATGAGCAGTTCTTC. The encoded protein is CASSLSSGGYNEQFF. The chain is built from TRBV11-2 and TRBJ2-1; 10 positions agree with TRBD2. V shed 3 bases, J shed 4 bases, and the junction held 3 bases outside the gene matches. Germline loops: CDR1 SGHAT, CDR2 FQNNGV. This CDR3 region has 15 residues. The full variable domain, in which reference TRBV11-2 and TRBJ2-1 provide the parts outside the CDR3, is EAGVAQSPRYKIIEKRQSVAFWCNPISGHATLYWYQQILGQGPKLLIQFQNNGVVDDSQLPKDRFSAERLKGVDSTLKIQPAKLEDSAVYLCASSLSSGGYNEQFFGPGTRLTVL.

This clone was recorded a few times. This chain links TRBV28 with TRBJ1-2, with D possibly TRBD1 on 5 matching bases. Germline values: CDR1 MDHEN, CDR2 SYDVKM. V dropped 2 bases and J dropped 2 bases, with 18 bases sitting between them. This CDR3 contains 17 residues. The CDR3, as DNA: TGTGCCAGCAGTTTACTCTCCGGCAGGGCTCGGAACTATGGCTACACCTTC. Translated: CASSLLSGRARNYGYTF.

The gene calls are TRBV2 and TRBJ1-1; 7 bases map to TRBD1. Germline loops: CDR1 SNHLY, CDR2 FYNNEI. The CDR3 contains 13 residues. Trimming removed 10 bases from V and 1 base from J; junction bases left unmatched: 6. The CDR3 region is CATRRGTNTEAFF. In nucleotides, the CDR3 is TGTGCCACCCGCAGGGGGACGAACACTGAAGCTTTCTTT. Full variable domain (remainder filled in from reference TRBV2 and TRBJ1-1): EPEVTQTPSHQVTQMGQEVILRCVPISNHLYFYWYRQILGQKVEFLVSFYNNEISEKSEIFDDQFSVERPDGSNFTLKIRSTKLEDSAMYFCATRRGTNTEAFFGQGTRLTVV.

V is TRBV3-1 (or the pseudogene TRBV3-2) and J is TRBJ1-1, with D possibly being TRBD1 (6 bases). V was cut by 2 bases and J by 4 bases, with 14 bases left in between. Germline V gene lookup returns CDR1 LGHDT and CDR2 YNNKEL (reference sequence). The CDR3 runs 15 residues. For the CDR3, the DNA is TGTGCCAGCAGCCAATATACAGGGAGGGCCACTGAAGCTTTCTTT. Amino acids: CASSQYTGRATEAFF.

This clone was counted between two and nine times. The sample holds other DNA sequences that translate to the same CDR3. The chain carries TRBV29-1 and TRBJ1-2; perhaps TRBD1 as D (5 bases). This CDR3 has 12 amino acids. Germline V lookup: CDR1 SQVTM, CDR2 ANQGSEA. The V end was cut by 4 bases, the J end by 8 bases, with 14 bases between. The DNA for the CDR3 is TGCAGCGTTGGGGGGGAGGCGGGGGGCTACACCTTC. Its protein is CSVGGEAGGYTF.

This clone was detected only once. The chain employs TRBV7-9 and TRBJ1-4; TRBD1 matches 8 bases. In germline, CDR1 is SEHNR, CDR2 FQNEAQ (reference sequence). The junction had 4 bases not matched to a gene; V was cut back by 3 bases and J by 7 bases. CDR3 size: 14 residues. In nucleotides, the CDR3 is TGTGCCAGCAGCTTGCAGGGGGCTTTTGAAAAACTGTTTTTT. This translates into CASSLQGAFEKLFF.

The chain carries TRBV29-1 and TRBJ1-2, with 7 bases fitting TRBD1. In germline, CDR1 is SQVTM, CDR2 ANQGSEA. CDR3 length: 15 residues. Trimming cost V 6 bases and J 7 bases; bases outside gene matches: 17. CDR3 nucleotides: TGCAGCGTCCCTAAATGGAGCGAGAGGGGGCCTGGCTACACCTTC. It specifies CSVPKWSERGPGYTF.

This clone was counted a single time. V is TRBV29-1 and J is TRBJ1-3, with D hard to call. The CDR3 contains 14 residues. Deletions cut 4 bases from V and 4 bases from J, with 14 bases between. The V gene's germline CDR1 is SQVTM and CDR2 ANQGSEA. CDR3 coding DNA: TGCAGCGTTGTACTCAGGACCTTCGGAAACACCATATATTTT. This gives the protein CSVVLRTFGNTIYF.

The V gene is TRBV30, the J gene TRBJ1-6; D is possibly TRBD1 (5 bases). CDR1 is GTSNPN and CDR2 is SVGIG in the germline V gene (reference sequence). The CDR3 is 15 amino acids. Between the trimmed V and J ends, which lost 2 bases and 11 bases, there was a span of 19 bases. The CDR3 sequence is CAWSTSLGLKTPLHF. CDR3 DNA sequence: TGTGCCTGGAGTACATCTTTGGGACTCAAGACACCCCTCCACTTT.

This clone occurred once. This chain connects TRBV7-3 to TRBJ2-6; 8 positions match TRBD2. Per germline, CDR1 SGHTA and CDR2 FQGTGA. Trimming at V came to 4 bases and at J to 2 bases, leaving 1 base not matched to a gene. This CDR3 region has 15 residues. The CDR3 region is CASSSGGAGANVLTF. The CDR3 DNA reads as TGTGCCAGCAGCTCGGGGGGGGCTGGGGCCAACGTCCTGACTTTC.

This clone was seen only once. The rearrangement links TRBV27 to TRBJ2-3; D is ambiguous. V was shortened by 3 bases and J by 6 bases, with 10 bases between the two germline ends. This CDR3 region has 13 residues. Germline lookup yields CDR1 MNHEY and CDR2 SMNVEV (reference sequence). The CDR3 loop is CASSFWVSDTQYF. DNA for the CDR3: TGTGCCAGCAGTTTCTGGGTATCGGATACGCAGTATTTT.

V is TRBV6-1 and J is TRBJ2-5, with 11 nucleotides matching TRBD1. Unmatched junction bases numbered 4, after V lost 3 bases and J lost 4 bases. From germline, CDR1 is MNHNS and CDR2 SASEGT. CDR3 length: 15 amino acids. The CDR3 nucleotides read TGTGCCAGCAGTGACGGGACAGGGGGTATAGAGACCCAGTACTTC. This translates into CASSDGTGGIETQYF.

The V and J genes are TRBV7-2 and TRBJ1-3; D unresolved. V gave up 3 bases and J gave up 4 bases, with 7 bases separating them. The CDR3 runs to 13 residues. Per germline, CDR1 SGHTA and CDR2 FQGNSA. The CDR3: CASSLSWGNTIYF. CDR3 bases: TGTGCCAGCAGCTTGAGTTGGGGAAACACCATATATTTT.

The table lists this clone with a count of one. The chain uses TRBV15 and TRBJ1-5; D remains ambiguous. Germline assignment: CDR1 LNHNV and CDR2 YYDKDF (reference sequence). The V end lost 4 bases, the J end lost 1 base, and 14 bases lay between the germline ends. CDR3 length: 16 residues. For the CDR3, the DNA is TGTGCCACCAGCAAACGGGGTTTTGAGAGCAATCAGCCCCAGCATTTT. Encoded protein: CATSKRGFESNQPQHF.

The chain couples TRBV19 to TRBJ1-5; D may be TRBD1 (5 bases). The CDR3 totals 15 residues. CDR1 is LNHDA and CDR2 is SQIVND in the germline V gene (reference sequence). Trimming stripped 0 bases from V and 5 bases from J, with 11 bases between. CDR3 in amino acids: CASSIDWGRDQPQHF. The CDR3 bases are TGTGCCAGTAGTATAGATTGGGGACGGGATCAGCCCCAGCATTTT.

The chain uses TRBV7-2 and TRBJ2-1; D unresolved. Trimming stripped 3 bases from V and 8 bases from J, with 11 bases between. Germline V gene sequence: CDR1 SGHTA, CDR2 FQGNSA. The CDR3 has 13 amino acids. The CDR3 DNA reads as TGTGCCAGCAGCTTCAGTTCCCCGGATGAGCAGTTCTTC. Translated: CASSFSSPDEQFF.

The chain combines TRBV2 with TRBJ2-7, with 7 bases identical to TRBD1. Trimming removed 8 bases from V and 1 base from J; junction bases left unmatched: 2. This CDR3 comprises 12 residues. Germline V gene sequence: CDR1 SNHLY, CDR2 FYNNEI. CDR3 region: CASGTESYEQYF. The CDR3 DNA sequence: TGTGCCAGCGGGACAGAATCCTACGAGCAGTACTTC. The full variable domain, its missing parts supplied by reference TRBV2 and TRBJ2-7, is EPEVTQTPSHQVTQMGQEVILRCVPISNHLYFYWYRQILGQKVEFLVSFYNNEISEKSEIFDDQFSVERPDGSNFTLKIRSTKLEDSAMYFCASGTESYEQYFGPGTRLTVT.

This clone has a single count. The rearrangement joins TRBV7-8 to TRBJ2-7; perhaps D is TRBD1 or TRBD2 (6 bases each). This CDR3 comprises 16 residues. CDR1 is SGHVS and CDR2 is FQNEAQ in the germline V gene. V shed 5 bases and J shed 1 base, with 18 bases lying between them. In DNA, the CDR3 is TGTGCCAGCAGCCAAGTTGGGGGGCAGGGTTCCTACGAGCAGTACTTC. Translation gives CASSQVGGQGSYEQYF.

The CDR3 sequence is CASSGGGQRNTEAFF. The CDR3, as DNA: TGTGCCAGCAGTGGCGGAGGACAGAGAAACACTGAAGCTTTCTTT. The chain recombines TRBV27 with TRBJ1-1; D may be TRBD1 (6 bases). CDR1 is MNHEY and CDR2 is SMNVEV in the germline V gene (reference sequence). This CDR3 spans 15 amino acids. The germline V and J ends were trimmed by 5 bases and 2 bases, with 15 bases remaining between them.

This chain connects TRBV11-2 to TRBJ2-7; 8 positions agree with TRBD2. The germline gives CDR1 SGHAT, CDR2 FQNNGV. CDR3 length: 19 amino acids. With V trimmed by 2 bases and J by 7 bases, 22 bases remained unmatched. CDR3 coding DNA: TGTGCCAGCAGCTTAACCGTGGCTAAGACAGCGGGGGCGTTGGGGGAGCAGTACTTC. The encoded protein is CASSLTVAKTAGALGEQYF. The full variable domain, with the rest looked up from reference TRBV11-2 and TRBJ2-7, is EAGVAQSPRYKIIEKRQSVAFWCNPISGHATLYWYQQILGQGPKLLIQFQNNGVVDDSQLPKDRFSAERLKGVDSTLKIQPAKLEDSAVYLCASSLTVAKTAGALGEQYFGPGTRLTVT.

J is TRBJ2-3 and V is TRBV29-1; D is unresolved. Germline V gives CDR1 SQVTM, CDR2 ANQGSEA. V lost 4 bases and J lost 2, with 10 bases in between. The CDR3 extends over 13 amino acids. The chain's CDR3 is CSVGSPYTDTQYF. The CDR3 bases are TGCAGCGTTGGTTCTCCATACACAGATACGCAGTATTTT.